These 6 T cell receptor beta chains came from one sample sequenced in a study of T cells in Graves' hyperthyroidism and ophthalmopathy. It was RNA transcripts that yielded the amplified TCR beta CDR3 regions. HTBI primers drove first-round RT-PCR of the TCR CDR3. TCRdb re-derived calls from the multiplex PCR reads in MiXCR, one entry per CDR3 protein. The sample carries about 380,000 distinct CDR3 sequences, about 18% recorded once. Material: blood. These receptors all stem from a young man with Graves' ophthalmopathy.

The rearrangement joins TRBV19 to TRBJ1-5, with 7 bases aligning to TRBD1. The germline CDR1 and CDR2 sequences are LNHDA and SQIVND (reference sequence). The CDR3 contains 14 residues. V was clipped by 5 bases and J by 7 bases; unmatched bases: 8. The CDR3 DNA follows: TGTGCCAGTAGTCTAACAGGGGAATGGCAGCCCCAGCATTTT. Encoded protein: CASSLTGEWQPQHF.

This clonotype has ten or more counts. The chain uses TRBV7-9 and TRBJ2-3; possibly TRBD1 for D (5 bases). V was pared by 8 bases and J by 0 bases, with 12 bases between. Germline lookup yields CDR1 SEHNR and CDR2 FQNEAQ (reference sequence). The CDR3 is 14 residues long. CDR3 region: CASVQAPSTDTQYF. Here the CDR3 DNA reads TGTGCCAGCGTACAGGCTCCTAGCACAGATACGCAGTATTTT.

This clonotype was seen only a few times. The V and J genes are TRBV9 and TRBJ1-5; D is uncertain. This CDR3 contains 15 residues. The germline gives CDR1 SGDLS, CDR2 YYNGEE. Trimming pared 3 bases from V and 0 bases from J, leaving 10 bases between. CDR3 nucleotides: TGTGCCAGCAGCGCAGAAGGAGATAGCAATCAGCCCCAGCATTTT. Encoded protein: CASSAEGDSNQPQHF.

The chain uses TRBV24-1 and TRBJ2-3, with D possibly matching TRBD2 (6 bases). The CDR3 is 14 amino acids. Germline lookup yields CDR1 KGHDR and CDR2 SFDVKD. V was clipped by 9 bases and J by 0 bases, with 12 bases between them. DNA of the CDR3: TGTGCCACCGGAGGGGTTTTGAGCACAGATACGCAGTATTTT. Translating gives CATGGVLSTDTQYF.

The chain joins TRBV7-3 to TRBJ1-2, with D uncertain. Germline CDR1 is SGHTA and CDR2 is FQGTGA. V lost 4 bases to trimming and J lost 4 bases, with 13 bases between them. This CDR3 contains 14 residues. The CDR3 nucleotides read TGTGCCAGCAGCTCCAGACCGACCAGCTATGGCTACACCTTC. Protein product: CASSSRPTSYGYTF.

This clonotype was recorded many times. The chain recombines TRBV6-1 with TRBJ2-1; 7 bases agree with TRBD2. Looked up from germline, CDR1 is MNHNS and CDR2 is SASEGT. The V and J ends lost 5 bases and 11 bases, in that order; junction bases with no gene match: 9. CDR3 length: 13 amino acids. The CDR3 DNA follows: TGTGCCAGCAGTCCGGGACTAATAGATAAGCAGTTCTTC. The encoded protein is CASSPGLIDKQFF.